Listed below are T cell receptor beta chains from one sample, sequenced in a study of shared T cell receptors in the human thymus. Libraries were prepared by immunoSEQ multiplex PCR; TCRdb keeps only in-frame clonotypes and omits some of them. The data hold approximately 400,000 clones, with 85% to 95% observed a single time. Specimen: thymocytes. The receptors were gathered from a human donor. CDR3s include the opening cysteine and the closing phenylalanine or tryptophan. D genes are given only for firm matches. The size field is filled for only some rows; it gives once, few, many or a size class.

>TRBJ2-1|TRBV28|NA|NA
TGTGCCAGCAGTACCGGACAGGGAGGGTCCTACAATGAGCAGTTCTTC
CASSTGQGGSYNEQFF
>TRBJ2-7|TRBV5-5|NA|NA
TGTGCCAGCACCCATTATAGTGAGCAGTACTTC
CASTHYSEQYF
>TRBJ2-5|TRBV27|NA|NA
TGTGCCAGCAGTTTATGCGGGGCAGAGACCCAGTACTTC
CASSLCGAETQYF
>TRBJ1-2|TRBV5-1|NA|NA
TGCGCCAGCAGCTTGGCAGGAGGGGGCTACACCTTC
CASSLAGGGYTF
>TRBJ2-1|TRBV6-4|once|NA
TGTGCCAGCAGTGAGGCTGATCGTGGACTGTCGTACAATGAGCAGTTCTTC
CASSEADRGLSYNEQFF
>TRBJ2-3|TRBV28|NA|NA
TGTGCCAGCAGTTTCTCCGTTTATGACACAGATACGCAGTATTTT
CASSFSVYDTDTQYF
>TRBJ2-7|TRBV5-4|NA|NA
TGTGCCAGCAGGAGAAAGGGGGAGCTCGAGCAGTACTTC
CASRRKGELEQYF
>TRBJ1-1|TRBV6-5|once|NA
TGTGCCAGCAGCTTGAGCCACTGGAACACTGAAGCTTTCTTT
CASSLSHWNTEAFF
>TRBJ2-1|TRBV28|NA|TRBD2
TGTGCCAGCAGTCTGGCCGGACTAGCGGGGGAGCAGTTCTTC
CASSLAGLAGEQFF
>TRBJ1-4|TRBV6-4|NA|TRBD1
TGTGCCAGCAGCCCGAAGGGACAGGCCGATGAAAAACTGTTTTTT
CASSPKGQADEKLFF
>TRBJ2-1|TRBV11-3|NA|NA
TGTGCCAGCAGCTTAGGCCCTAGGGCCAGCGAGCAGTTCTTC
CASSLGPRASEQFF
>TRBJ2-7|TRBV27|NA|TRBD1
TGTGCCAGCAGACTAGGGGTCGGACAGGGAGGTCCCTACGAGCAGTACTTC
CASRLGVGQGGPYEQYF
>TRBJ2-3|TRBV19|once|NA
TGTGCCAGTAGTGTAGCCGGGACTGACTTGGGAGATACGCAGTATTTT
CASSVAGTDLGDTQYF
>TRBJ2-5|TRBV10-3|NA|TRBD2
TGTGCCATCAGTGAGTCCGGACTAGCAGGAGAGACCCAGTACTTC
CAISESGLAGETQYF
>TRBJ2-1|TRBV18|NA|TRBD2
TGTGCCAGCTCACCAGGGGCGGGAGGGGCCTACAATGAGCAGTTCTTC
CASSPGAGGAYNEQFF
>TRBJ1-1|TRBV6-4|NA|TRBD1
TGTGCCAGCAGTGAGACAGGGAGAACTGAAGCTTTCTTT
CASSETGRTEAFF
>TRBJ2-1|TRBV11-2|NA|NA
TGTGCCAGCAGCTTATCCCCTCCAGAGCGAGGGAGTGAGCAGTTCTTC
CASSLSPPERGSEQFF
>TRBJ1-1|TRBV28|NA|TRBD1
TGTGCCAGCAGTGCCGACAGGGGCCGAGGGGACACTGAAGCTTTCTTT
CASSADRGRGDTEAFF
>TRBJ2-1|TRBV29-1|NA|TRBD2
TGCAGCGTTGAACCACTAGCGGGCTTCTACAATGAGCAGTTCTTC
CSVEPLAGFYNEQFF
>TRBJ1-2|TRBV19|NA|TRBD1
TGTGCCAGTAGTCTACTCCGGGACAGGTTGGACTATGGCTACACCTTC
CASSLLRDRLDYGYTF
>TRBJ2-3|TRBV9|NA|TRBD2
TGTGCCAGCAGCGATACCGGGACTAGCGGGTCTGATACGCAGTATTTT
CASSDTGTSGSDTQYF
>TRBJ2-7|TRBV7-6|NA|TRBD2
TGTGCCAGCAGCTTAGCTAGCGGGGAGGTGGGATCCTACGAGCAGTACTTC
CASSLASGEVGSYEQYF
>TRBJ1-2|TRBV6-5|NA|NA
TGTGCCAGCAGTTACCGGGGGTTGCCCCAAGGCTACACCTTC
CASSYRGLPQGYTF
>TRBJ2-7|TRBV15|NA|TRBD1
TGTGCCACCAGCACCCCGGACAGGGGGCGCGACGAGCAGTACTTC
CATSTPDRGRDEQYF
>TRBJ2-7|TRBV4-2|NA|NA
TGTGCCAGCAGCCAGTGGGACCTTTCGGGCTACGAGCAGTACTTC
CASSQWDLSGYEQYF
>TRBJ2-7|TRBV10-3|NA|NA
TGTGCCGCCCATCCGGGAATTAGCGTCCACGAGCAGTACTTC
CAAHPGISVHEQYF
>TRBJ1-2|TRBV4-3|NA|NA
TGCGCCAGCAGCCAAGAGATCCCCCCGGAAGGCAGGGGCTATGGCTACACCTTC
CASSQEIPPEGRGYGYTF
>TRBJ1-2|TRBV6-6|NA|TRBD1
TGTGCCAGCAGTCCCCACAGGGGTGGAGGCTACACCTTC
CASSPHRGGGYTF
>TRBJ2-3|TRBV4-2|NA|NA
TGTGCCAGCAGCCATCCTATAGACCCAGATACGCAGTATTTT
CASSHPIDPDTQYF
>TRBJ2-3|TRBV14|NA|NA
TGTGCCAGCAGCCAAGGTCCCCTTAGCGGCTGCACAGATACGCAGTATTTT
CASSQGPLSGCTDTQYF
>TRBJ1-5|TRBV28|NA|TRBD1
TGTGCCAGCAGCCAGCCGACAGGGGGCGAGCAGCCCCAGCATTTT
CASSQPTGGEQPQHF
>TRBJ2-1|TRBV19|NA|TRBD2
TGTGCCAGTAGTCTGCTAGCGGGAGGACACAATGAGCAGTTCTTC
CASSLLAGGHNEQFF
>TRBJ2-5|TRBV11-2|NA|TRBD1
TGTGCCAGCAGCTTAAGGGACAGGGGGCTCGGGGAGTACTTC
CASSLRDRGLGEYF
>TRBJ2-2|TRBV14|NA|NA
TGTGCCAGCAGCCAAGATTCGGGCAGCGGGGAGCTGTTTTTT
CASSQDSGSGELFF
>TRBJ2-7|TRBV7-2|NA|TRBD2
TGTGCCAGCAGCCTCCGACTAGCGGGAGGCGAGCAGTACTTC
CASSLRLAGGEQYF
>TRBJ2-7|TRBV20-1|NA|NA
TGCAGCTGCCCCGCCTCCTACGAGCAGTACTTC
CSCPASYEQYF
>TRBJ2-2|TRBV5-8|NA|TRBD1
TGTGCCAGCAGGAATCCGGGACAGGGGCCAACGAACACCGGGGAGCTGTTTTTT
CASRNPGQGPTNTGELFF
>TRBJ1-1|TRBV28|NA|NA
TGTGCCAGCAGCGGGAGGACGGAGATTAACACTGAAGCTTTCTTT
CASSGRTEINTEAFF
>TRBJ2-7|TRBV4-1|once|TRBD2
TGCGCCAGCAGCCAACTGACTAGCGGGAGATACTACGAGCAGTACTTC
CASSQLTSGRYYEQYF
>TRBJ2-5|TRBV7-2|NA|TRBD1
TGTGCCAGCAGCCCCACAGGGGTCCAAGAGACCCAGTACTTC
CASSPTGVQETQYF
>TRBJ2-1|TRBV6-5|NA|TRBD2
TGTGCCAGCAGTTTCGGGCGGGAGGTGGGTGAGCAGTTCTTC
CASSFGREVGEQFF
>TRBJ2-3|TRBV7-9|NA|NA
TGTGCCAGCAGCCGGCCGGCGCGGAATAGCACAGATACGCAGTATTTT
CASSRPARNSTDTQYF
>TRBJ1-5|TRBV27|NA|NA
TGTGCCAGCAGTTCAGCGGGGCGGGGGTTCCAGCATTTT
CASSSAGRGFQHF
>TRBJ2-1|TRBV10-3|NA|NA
TGTGCCATCAGTGAAAACAGGAAAGGGATTGCCTACAATGAGCAGTTCTTC
CAISENRKGIAYNEQFF
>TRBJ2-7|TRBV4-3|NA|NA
TGCGCCAGCAGCCAAGATCCTTCCCCCCTAACAATTTACGAGCAGTACTTC
CASSQDPSPLTIYEQYF
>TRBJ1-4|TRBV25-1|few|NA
TGTGCCAGCAGTGAAAGGAGCGGTGCAACTAATGAAAAACTGTTTTTT
CASSERSGATNEKLFF
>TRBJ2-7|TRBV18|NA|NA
TGTGCCAGCTCACCACAACAGGACGACTCCTACGAGCAGTACTTC
CASSPQQDDSYEQYF
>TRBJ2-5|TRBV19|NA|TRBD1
TGTGCCAGTAATCCTACAGGGGGCCGGGAAGAGACCCAGTACTTC
CASNPTGGREETQYF
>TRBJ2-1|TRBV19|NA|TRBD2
TGTGCCAGCGCATCTAGCGGGAGGGATGAGCAGTTCTTC
CASASSGRDEQFF
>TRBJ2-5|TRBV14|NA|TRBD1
TGTGCCAGCAGCCGTGACGGGACAGGGGGTGTGGAGACCCAGTACTTC
CASSRDGTGGVETQYF
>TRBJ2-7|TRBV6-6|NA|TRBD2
TGTGCCAGCAGCCACCGACTAGCGGGAGGAACCTACGAGCAGTACTTC
CASSHRLAGGTYEQYF
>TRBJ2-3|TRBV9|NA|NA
TGTGCCAGCAGCGTAGAGTCCGGAGGGTCGCGGGGCTCGCAGTATTTT
CASSVESGGSRGSQYF
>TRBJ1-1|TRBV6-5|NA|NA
TGTGCCAGCAGTTACTCGAAGGGCGGGCGGAACACTGAAGCTTTCTTT
CASSYSKGGRNTEAFF
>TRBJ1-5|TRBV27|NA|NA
TGTGCCAGCAGTCGCGGACGCGAGAAGCCCCAGCATTTT
CASSRGREKPQHF
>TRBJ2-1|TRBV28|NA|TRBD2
TGTGCCAGCAGTTTTGAGAACGGACTAGCGGGGTACAATGAGCAGTTCTTC
CASSFENGLAGYNEQFF
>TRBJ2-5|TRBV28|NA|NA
TGTGCCAGCAGTTCGCAAAGGTCCCACCGACAAGAGACCCAGTACTTC
CASSSQRSHRQETQYF
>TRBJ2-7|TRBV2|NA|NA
TGTGCCAGCAGCGCATTTTCAGGGTGGTACGAGCAGTACTTC
CASSAFSGWYEQYF